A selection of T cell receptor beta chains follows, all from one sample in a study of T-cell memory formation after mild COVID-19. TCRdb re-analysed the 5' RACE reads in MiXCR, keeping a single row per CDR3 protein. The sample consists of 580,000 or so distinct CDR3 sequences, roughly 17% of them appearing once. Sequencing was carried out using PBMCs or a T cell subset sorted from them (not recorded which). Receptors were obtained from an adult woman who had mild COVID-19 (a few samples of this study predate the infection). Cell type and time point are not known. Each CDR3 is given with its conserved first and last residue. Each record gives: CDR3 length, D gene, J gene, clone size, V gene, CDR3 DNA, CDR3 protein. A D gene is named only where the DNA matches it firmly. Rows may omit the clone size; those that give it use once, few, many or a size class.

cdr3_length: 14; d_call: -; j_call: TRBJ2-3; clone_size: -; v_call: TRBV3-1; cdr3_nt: TGTGCCAGCAGCCCCTTTGGTGGCACAGATACGCAGTATTTT; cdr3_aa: CASSPFGGTDTQYF
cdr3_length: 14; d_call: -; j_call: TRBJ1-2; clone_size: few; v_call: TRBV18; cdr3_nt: TGTGCCAGCTCACCACCGGTTACGGGGTATGGCTACACCTTC; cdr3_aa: CASSPPVTGYGYTF
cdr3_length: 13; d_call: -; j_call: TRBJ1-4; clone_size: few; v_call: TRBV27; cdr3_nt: TGTGCCAGCGCTCCTAACCGGGATGAAAAACTGTTTTTT; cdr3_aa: CASAPNRDEKLFF
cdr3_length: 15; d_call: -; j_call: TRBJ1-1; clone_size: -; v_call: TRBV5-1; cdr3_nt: TGCGCCAGCAGCTTCGAGTCGAGAGGGTCAAATGAAGCTTTCTTT; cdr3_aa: CASSFESRGSNEAFF
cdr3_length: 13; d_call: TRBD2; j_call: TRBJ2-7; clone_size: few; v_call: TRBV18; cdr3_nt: TGTGCCAGCACCAGACTAGCGGACTACGAGCAGTACTTC; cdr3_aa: CASTRLADYEQYF
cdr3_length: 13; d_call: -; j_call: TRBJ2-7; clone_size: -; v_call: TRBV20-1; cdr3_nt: TGCAGTGCTAGAGAGGGGGGGGCGTCGGAGCAGTACTTC; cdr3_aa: CSAREGGASEQYF
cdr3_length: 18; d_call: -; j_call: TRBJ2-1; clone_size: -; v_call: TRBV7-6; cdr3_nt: TGTGCCAGCAGCTTCGGCCCCCAACACGCGAGCTCCTACAATGAGCAGTTCTTC; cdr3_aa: CASSFGPQHASSYNEQFF
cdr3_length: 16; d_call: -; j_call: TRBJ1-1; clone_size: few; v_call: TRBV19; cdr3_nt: TGTGCCAGTAGTATTCGGCACGAGGGCCTGAACACTGAAGCTTTCTTT; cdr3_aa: CASSIRHEGLNTEAFF
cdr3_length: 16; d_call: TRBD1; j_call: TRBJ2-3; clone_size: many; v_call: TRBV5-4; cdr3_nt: TGTGCCAGCAGCAATACCCAGGGGGCCCGCCCAGATACGCAGTATTTT; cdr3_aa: CASSNTQGARPDTQYF
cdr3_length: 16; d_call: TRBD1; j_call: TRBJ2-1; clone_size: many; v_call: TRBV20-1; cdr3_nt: TGCAGTGCTATCCACAGGGGAAAAAGCTCCTACAATGAGCAGTTCTTC; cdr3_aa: CSAIHRGKSSYNEQFF
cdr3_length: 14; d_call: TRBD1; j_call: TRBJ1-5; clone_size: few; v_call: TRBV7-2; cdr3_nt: TGTGCCAGCAGCTTAGGGGGACAGGGTCAGCCCCAGCATTTT; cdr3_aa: CASSLGGQGQPQHF
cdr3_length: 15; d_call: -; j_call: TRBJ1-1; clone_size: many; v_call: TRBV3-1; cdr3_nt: TGTGCCAGCAGCCAGCAGGGGAGAGGAAACACTGAAGCTTTCTTT; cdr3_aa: CASSQQGRGNTEAFF
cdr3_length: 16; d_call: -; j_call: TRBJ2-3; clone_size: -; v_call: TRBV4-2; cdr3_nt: TGTGCCAGCAGCCCCCGAAGGCAGGGGTTTACAGATACGCAGTATTTT; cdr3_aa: CASSPRRQGFTDTQYF
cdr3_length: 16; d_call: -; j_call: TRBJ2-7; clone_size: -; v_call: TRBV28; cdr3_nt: TGTGCCAGCAGTTCCCCAGGGCACGGGGTCTCCTACGAGCAGTACTTC; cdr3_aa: CASSSPGHGVSYEQYF
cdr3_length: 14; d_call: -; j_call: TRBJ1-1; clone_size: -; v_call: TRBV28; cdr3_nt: TGTGCCAGCAGGCGTTCGGGGATTGACACTGAAGCTTTCTTT; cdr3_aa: CASRRSGIDTEAFF
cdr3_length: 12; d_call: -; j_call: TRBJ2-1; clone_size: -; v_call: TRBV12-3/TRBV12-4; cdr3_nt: TGTGCCAGCAGGCTACTTGACAATGAGCAGTTCTTC; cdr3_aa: CASRLLDNEQFF
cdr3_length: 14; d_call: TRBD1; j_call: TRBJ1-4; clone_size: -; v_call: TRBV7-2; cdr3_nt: TGTGCCAGCAGCCGGGACAGGGGGTATGAAAAACTGTTTTTT; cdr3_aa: CASSRDRGYEKLFF
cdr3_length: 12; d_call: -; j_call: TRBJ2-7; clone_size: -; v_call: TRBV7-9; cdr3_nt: TGTGCCAGCAGAGGGGAGGACTACGAGCAGTACTTC; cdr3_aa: CASRGEDYEQYF
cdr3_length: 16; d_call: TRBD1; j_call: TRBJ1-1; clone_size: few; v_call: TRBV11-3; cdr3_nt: TGTGCCAGCACTGGCGGACAGGGGGCTCGGAACACTGAAGCTTTCTTT; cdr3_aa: CASTGGQGARNTEAFF
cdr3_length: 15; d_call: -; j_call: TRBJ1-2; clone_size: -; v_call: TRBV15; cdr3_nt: TGTGCCACCAGCAGAGATCAGTCACCTAACTATGGCTACACCTTC; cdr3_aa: CATSRDQSPNYGYTF
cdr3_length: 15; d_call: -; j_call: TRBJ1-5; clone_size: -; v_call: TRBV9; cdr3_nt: TGTGCCAGCAGCGCAGAGGAGGGGCTCTCACAGCCCCAGCATTTT; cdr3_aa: CASSAEEGLSQPQHF
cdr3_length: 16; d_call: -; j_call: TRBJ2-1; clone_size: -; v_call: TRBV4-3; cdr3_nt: TGCGCCAGCAGCCAAGCTAGCAGGCTCTCCTACAATGAGCAGTTCTTC; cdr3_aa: CASSQASRLSYNEQFF